Listed here are 32 T cell receptor beta chains from one sample, sequenced in a study of shared T cell receptors in the human thymus. Measured with immunoSEQ multiplex PCR; TCRdb has only the in-frame clones, and not every one. The sample lists fewer than 700,000 clones, roughly 88% occurring once. The sample also formed part of further work on human thymus T cells.

Sequencing was performed on thymocytes. The source of these receptors is a boy younger than two with a congenital heart defect.

This chain uses TRBV29-1 with TRBJ2-7; possibly TRBD1 for D (6 bases). V was pared by 4 bases and J by 3 bases, with 13 bases between. The CDR3 sequence is 13 residues long. The V gene's germline CDR1 is SQVTM and CDR2 ANQGSEA. The CDR3 spells CSVGGLGIYEQYF. CDR3 coding DNA: TGCAGCGTTGGGGGGCTAGGTATCTACGAGCAGTACTTC.

The rearrangement joins TRBV25-1 to TRBJ2-5; D ambiguous. Trimming removed 4 bases at V and 5 bases at J, with 11 bases between. The CDR3 totals 13 residues. Germline CDR1 and CDR2: MGHDK and SYGVNS. This CDR3 is CASSVSPPETQYF. DNA for the CDR3: TGTGCCAGCAGTGTCAGTCCGCCGGAGACCCAGTACTTC.

J is TRBJ2-7 and V is TRBV7-2; 7 bases are a match to TRBD1. This CDR3 has 14 amino acids. V gave up 5 bases and J gave up 9 bases; unmatched junction bases: 13. CDR1 is SGHTA, CDR2 FQGNSA, per germline. CDR3 loop: CASSGQTGSGGQYF. The CDR3 DNA sequence: TGTGCCAGCAGCGGACAGACAGGGAGTGGGGGGCAGTACTTC.

This clone appeared once. The chain has TRBV4-2 and TRBJ2-5; 8 bases match TRBD2. V lost 0 bases, J lost 3 bases, and 9 bases stayed unmatched. This CDR3 is built from 17 residues. Germline V gene sequence: CDR1 LGHNA, CDR2 YNFKEQ. CDR3 sequence: CASSQEGAGEGEETQYF. Written as DNA, the CDR3 is TGTGCCAGCAGCCAAGAAGGAGCGGGAGAGGGAGAAGAGACCCAGTACTTC.

In this sample, this clone turned up a few times. V and J are TRBV28 and TRBJ2-1; TRBD2 matches 13 bases. The CDR3 runs 16 residues. Germline CDR1 reads MDHEN; CDR2 reads SYDVKM. V trimming: 7 bases; J trimming: 2 bases; junction bases outside the gene matches: 5. Here the CDR3 DNA reads TGTGCCAGCACCTCGGGACTAGCGGGGCCCTACAATGAGCAGTTCTTC. Its protein product is CASTSGLAGPYNEQFF.

This clone has only one observation. The V call is TRBV2, the J call TRBJ2-5; 12 bases line up with TRBD2. Losses at the gene ends were 9 bases for V and 2 bases for J; bases not matched to a gene: 4. The CDR3 consists of 14 residues. CDR1 is SNHLY and CDR2 is FYNNEI in the germline V gene. The CDR3 is CASRGLAGQETQYF. In DNA form, the CDR3 reads TGTGCCAGTCGTGGACTAGCGGGACAAGAGACCCAGTACTTC.

The genes are TRBV6-1 and TRBJ2-3; 10 bases are shared with TRBD1. The V gene's germline CDR1 is MNHNS and CDR2 SASEGT. The trim removed 6 bases at V and 9 bases at J, leaving 9 bases unmatched. There are 14 residues in the CDR3. The CDR3 DNA reads TGTGCCAGCAGGCCCGGGACAGGGGAAATCACGCAGTATTTT. It encodes CASRPGTGEITQYF.

The chain's CDR3 is CASRLGAGAAKNIQYF. CDR3 DNA sequence: TGTGCCAGCAGATTAGGGGCGGGGGCTGCCAAAAACATTCAGTACTTC. The J gene is TRBJ2-4, the V gene TRBV6-6; tentative D call: TRBD2 (7 bases). V was cut by 6 bases and J by 1 base, with 16 bases left in between. This CDR3 comprises 16 residues. Per germline, CDR1 MNHNY and CDR2 SVGAGI (reference sequence).

The V call is TRBV29-1, the J call TRBJ2-7, with 9 positions matching TRBD2. Germline lookup yields CDR1 SQVTM and CDR2 ANQGSEA. Losses at the gene ends were 3 bases for V and 0 bases for J; bases not matched to a gene: 9. The CDR3 spans 16 residues. The CDR3 bases are TGCAGCGTTGAGGTTCCCGCTAGCGGGGACTCCTACGAGCAGTACTTC. It is translated as CSVEVPASGDSYEQYF.

V gene TRBV7-3 combines with J gene TRBJ1-1; D remains unclear. Per germline, CDR1 SGHTA and CDR2 FQGTGA. Trimming removed 2 bases from V and 0 bases from J, with 19 bases in between. This CDR3 region has 18 residues. CDR3 coding DNA: TGTGCCAGCAGCTTATCCCCATCCCAGGTCAATCTGAACACTGAAGCTTTCTTT. Translation: CASSLSPSQVNLNTEAFF.

In this sample, this clone turned up a few times. The chain has TRBV19 and TRBJ1-4; D gene ambiguous. V was cut by 1 base and J by 8 bases, with 14 bases left in between. The CDR3 length is 15 residues. Germline values: CDR1 LNHDA, CDR2 SQIVND (reference sequence). CDR3 nucleotides: TGTGCCAGTAGTATAGTCGGGGTTTCGGCCGAAAAACTGTTTTTT. It yields the protein CASSIVGVSAEKLFF.

This clone appeared a single time. This sequence joins TRBV11-1 and TRBJ2-4, with D perhaps TRBD2 (6 bases). The length of the CDR3 is 14 residues. The germline V gene encodes CDR1 SGHAT and CDR2 FQDESV (reference sequence). V dropped 5 bases and J dropped 6 bases, with 14 bases sitting between them. The CDR3 DNA reads TGTGCCAGCAGCACCACGGGGAGGTTAAACATTCAGTACTTC. Protein: CASSTTGRLNIQYF.

The rearrangement joins TRBV11-2 to TRBJ2-3, with 12 positions matching TRBD2. This CDR3 contains 14 residues. V lost 11 bases, J lost 5 bases, and 8 bases stayed unmatched. Per the germline V gene, CDR1 is SGHAT and CDR2 is FQNNGV. CDR3 nucleotides: TGTGCCCTACTAGGACTAGCGGGACGAGATACGCAGTATTTT. It yields the protein CALLGLAGRDTQYF.

Comment on this clone: This same CDR3 is encoded by further DNA sequences in the sample. The genes are TRBV10-3 and TRBJ1-2; TRBD1 might be the D (5 bases). Germline assignment: CDR1 ENHRY and CDR2 SYGVKD. This CDR3 is built from 13 residues. V lost 3 bases, J lost 0 bases, and 5 bases lay in between. The CDR3 DNA reads TGTGCCATCAGTGACAGGGCTAACTATGGCTACACCTTC. Translation: CAISDRANYGYTF.

The chain recombines TRBV6-5 with TRBJ2-7, with 14 bases lining up with TRBD2. The CDR3 has 13 residues. Germline lookup yields CDR1 MNHEY and CDR2 SVGAGI. The J segment lost 12 bases and the V segment lost 6 bases, leaving 7 bases of the junction unmatched. The CDR3 DNA reads as TGTGCCAGCAGCCCAGGGACTAGCGGGAGACTGTACTTC. This translates into CASSPGTSGRLYF.

The chain employs TRBV11-2 and TRBJ2-5, with D maybe TRBD1 (6 bases). CDR1 and CDR2 (germline): SGHAT, FQNNGV. This CDR3 is 14 amino acids long. The V end lost 1 base, the J end lost 6 bases, and 12 bases lay between the germline ends. The DNA for the CDR3 is TGTGCCAGCAGCTTAGCGGCCAGGGGTCAGACCCAGTACTTC. It codes for CASSLAARGQTQYF.

The chain links TRBV30 to TRBJ2-2; TRBD2 agrees at 8 bases. Germline CDR1 is GTSNPN and CDR2 is SVGIG (reference sequence). After removal of 5 bases from V and 6 bases from J, the junction contained 11 bases not matched to a gene. The CDR3 covers 15 residues. The CDR3 sequence: CAWAKREWGAGELFF. The CDR3 bases are TGTGCCTGGGCAAAGCGGGAGTGGGGGGCCGGGGAGCTGTTTTTT.

V gene TRBV7-8 combines with J gene TRBJ2-3; 8 bases align to TRBD1. V lost 0 bases and J lost 4; bases outside the gene matches: 12. The CDR3 has 18 residues. Germline V lookup: CDR1 SGHVS, CDR2 FQNEAQ. CDR3 nucleotide sequence: TGTGCCAGCAGCTTAGCGCAGGGGGCCACTAGAGGTCCAGATACGCAGTATTTT. Translating gives CASSLAQGATRGPDTQYF.

The rearrangement uses TRBV4-2 and TRBJ2-7; 7 bases agree with TRBD2. Germline-derived CDR1 and CDR2 are LGHNA and YNFKEQ. The CDR3 totals 20 residues. The J segment lost 3 bases and the V segment lost 1 base, leaving 21 bases of the junction unmatched. DNA of the CDR3: TGTGCCAGCAGCCAAGGGTGGAATGTATCTGGCGGGAGAGTGGGCTACGAGCAGTACTTC. Its protein is CASSQGWNVSGGRVGYEQYF.

The chain has TRBV7-3 and TRBJ2-3; D unresolved. The CDR3 is 15 amino acids. Trimming took off 5 bases at V and 0 bases at J, with 12 bases between the two ends. CDR1 is SGHTA and CDR2 is FQGTGA in the germline V gene. CDR3 sequence (DNA): TGTGCCAGCAGCCCGAGCCTAGAGAGCACAGATACGCAGTATTTT. Its protein product is CASSPSLESTDTQYF.

The rearrangement links TRBV2 to TRBJ2-5; no definite D call. The length of the CDR3 is 13 residues. V dropped 4 bases and J dropped 5 bases, with 11 bases sitting between them. From germline, CDR1 is SNHLY and CDR2 FYNNEI. CDR3: CASSVTPRETQYF. The CDR3 DNA reads as TGTGCCAGCAGTGTGACTCCCCGGGAGACCCAGTACTTC.

The chain recombines TRBV28 with TRBJ2-5, with TRBD2 matching 10 bases. Germline trimming cut 2 bases from V and 2 bases from J; bases unmatched to any gene: 8. CDR3 length: 17 amino acids. Germline V gene lookup returns CDR1 MDHEN and CDR2 SYDVKM. The CDR3 DNA sequence: TGTGCCAGCAGTTTACCAAAGCGGGAGGGGTCTCAAGAGACCCAGTACTTC. Its protein is CASSLPKREGSQETQYF.

The rearrangement joins TRBV6-5 to TRBJ1-2; D gene ambiguous. This CDR3 is built from 15 residues. CDR1 and CDR2 (germline): MNHEY, SVGAGI. V lost 2 bases and J 4 bases, leaving 14 bases between the germline ends. CDR3 nucleotides: TGTGCCAGCAGTTACCGGCTGGGAGTGGGCTATGGCTACACCTTC. Its protein product is CASSYRLGVGYGYTF.

The chain employs TRBV13 and TRBJ2-1; TRBD2 agrees at 7 bases. J was trimmed by 3 bases and V by 2 bases; bases with no gene match: 7. This CDR3 has 16 residues. Germline V CDR1 and CDR2: PRHDT, FYEKMQ (reference sequence). CDR3 protein: CASSLWDREDYNEQFF. The CDR3 DNA sequence: TGTGCCAGCAGCTTATGGGATCGGGAGGACTACAATGAGCAGTTCTTC.

The V and J genes are TRBV7-8 and TRBJ1-1; no reliable D call. The CDR3 sequence is 14 residues long. Deletions cut 7 bases from V and 2 bases from J, with 14 bases between. Germline CDR1 and CDR2: SGHVS and FQNEAQ. The CDR3 DNA reads TGTGCCAGCACCCGAAGTCAGATTAACACTGAAGCTTTCTTT. Translated, it gives CASTRSQINTEAFF.

This clone came up once. The chain combines TRBV12-5 with TRBJ1-6, with TRBD1 matching 7 bases. The germline CDR1 and CDR2 sequences are LGHNT and FRNRAP. The CDR3 loop spans 15 amino acids. Trimming removed 4 bases from V and 7 bases from J; junction bases left unmatched: 7. The CDR3 nucleotides read TGTGCTAGTGGTTCGCCGACAGGGCCGAATTCACCCCTCCACTTT. The encoded protein is CASGSPTGPNSPLHF.

This chain uses TRBV5-8 with TRBJ1-1, with 12 nucleotides matching TRBD1. CDR3 length: 15 residues. Germline CDR1 and CDR2: SGHTS and YDEGEE. V lost 9 bases and J lost 4; bases outside the gene matches: 10. The CDR3 DNA reads TGTGCCATACCGGGACAGGGGGCGCCGGGCACTGAAGCTTTCTTT. It is translated as CAIPGQGAPGTEAFF. Based on the CDR3 plus reference TRBV5-8 and TRBJ1-1, the full variable domain is EAGVTQSPTHLIKTRGQQATLRCSPISGHTSVYWYQQALGLGLQFLLWYDEGEERNRGNFPPRFSGRQFPNYSSELNVNALELEDSALYLCAIPGQGAPGTEAFFGQGTRLTVV.

The V call is TRBV13, the J call TRBJ2-1, with a weak D call TRBD1 (5 bases). V was cut by 5 bases and J by 3 bases, with 14 bases left in between. CDR3 length: 15 residues. CDR1 PRHDT and CDR2 FYEKMQ come from the germline V gene (reference sequence). CDR3 nucleotides: TGTGCCAGCAGCGAGGATGGGGCTTTCTACAATGAGCAGTTCTTC. Protein product: CASSEDGAFYNEQFF.

The CDR3 DNA reads as TGTGCCAGCAGTGACGAGGACAGGGTCAATGAGCAGTTCTTC. The encoded protein is CASSDEDRVNEQFF. The chain combines TRBV25-1 with TRBJ2-1, with TRBD1 matching over 8 bases. V lost 3 bases, J lost 6 bases, and 4 bases stayed unmatched. This CDR3 contains 14 residues. Germline lookup yields CDR1 MGHDK and CDR2 SYGVNS.

This clone was detected only once. The chain uses TRBV5-1 and TRBJ1-2; 10 bases map to TRBD1. Trimming at V came to 0 bases and at J to 4 bases, leaving 0 bases not matched to a gene. CDR1 is SGHRS and CDR2 is YFSETQ in the germline V gene. The CDR3 has 14 amino acids. CDR3 DNA: TGCGCCAGCAGCTTGGGGACAGGGGGCTATGGCTACACCTTC. This gives the protein CASSLGTGGYGYTF.

This clone was recorded once. The rearrangement links TRBV5-4 to TRBJ2-1, with D tentatively TRBD1 (6 bases). The CDR3 runs 13 residues. Germline loops: CDR1 SGHNT, CDR2 YYREEE (reference sequence). V lost 10 bases and J 0 bases, leaving 11 bases between the germline ends. The CDR3 nucleotides are TGTGCCTACAGGGCGACCTCCTACAATGAGCAGTTCTTC. This gives the protein CAYRATSYNEQFF.

In nucleotides, the CDR3 is TGTGCCAGAAGCTTCTCTCCCGGACTAGCGGGAGTGAACGAGCAGTACTTC. Translating gives CARSFSPGLAGVNEQYF. The chain combines TRBV5-3 with TRBJ2-7; TRBD2 aligns across 13 bases. TRBV5-3 is recorded as an ORF, its role being uncertain. Trimming removed 2 bases from V and 5 bases from J; junction bases left unmatched: 10. The CDR3 has 17 amino acids.